This entry features one T cell receptor beta chain sequence. The CDR3 runs 17 residues. Germline V gene lookup returns CDR1 SNHLY and CDR2 FYNNEI. V was pared by 5 bases and J by 6 bases, with 16 bases of the junction left unmatched. These data come from a study of blood T cell repertoires in COVID-19. For the study at large: Collection of acute and convalescent COVID-19 samples took place in the United States, Italy and Spain. Sources were T cells, B-cell-depleted T cells, or PBMCs; the material itself was cDNA or gDNA.

In the source study's methods: From reference gene primer amplification, estimates of nucleated cell counts were derived. Measured with immunoSEQ multiplex PCR; TCRdb has only the in-frame clones, and not every one. The V and J calls and clone size come from that table; D and trimming were worked out from the DNA. The sample has approximately 250,000 clones, about 89% seen once; the top ten hold about 8.7%. The chain has TRBV2 and TRBJ2-1, with 7 bases lining up with TRBD1. Input material: peripheral blood. The receptor was isolated from a middle-aged man with active or convalescent COVID-19. The CDR3 loop is CASSFEGQRASPNEQFF. DNA for the CDR3: TGTGCCAGCAGTTTCGAGGGACAGAGGGCATCCCCCAATGAGCAGTTCTTC.